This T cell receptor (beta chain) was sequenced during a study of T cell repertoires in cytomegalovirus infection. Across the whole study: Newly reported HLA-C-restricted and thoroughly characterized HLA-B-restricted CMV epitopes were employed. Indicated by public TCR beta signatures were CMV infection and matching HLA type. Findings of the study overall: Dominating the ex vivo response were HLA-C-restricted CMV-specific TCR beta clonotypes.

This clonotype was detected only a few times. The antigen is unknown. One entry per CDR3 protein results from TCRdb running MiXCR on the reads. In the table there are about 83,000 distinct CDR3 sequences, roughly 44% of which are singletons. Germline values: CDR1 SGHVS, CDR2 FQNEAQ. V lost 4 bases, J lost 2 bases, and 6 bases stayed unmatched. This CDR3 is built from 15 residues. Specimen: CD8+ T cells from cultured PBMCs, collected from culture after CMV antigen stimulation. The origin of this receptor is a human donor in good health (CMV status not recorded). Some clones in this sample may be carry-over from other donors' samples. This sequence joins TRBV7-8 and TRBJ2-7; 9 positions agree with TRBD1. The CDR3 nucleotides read TGTGCCAGCAGCTGGGGACAGGGTTCGGCCTACGAGCAGTACTTC. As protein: CASSWGQGSAYEQYF. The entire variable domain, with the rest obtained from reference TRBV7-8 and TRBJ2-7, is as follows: GAGVSQSPRYKVAKRGQDVALRCDPISGHVSLFWYQQALGQGPEFLTYFQNEAQLDKSGLPSDRFFAERPEGSVSTLKIQRTQQEDSAVYLCASSWGQGSAYEQYFGPGTRLTVT.